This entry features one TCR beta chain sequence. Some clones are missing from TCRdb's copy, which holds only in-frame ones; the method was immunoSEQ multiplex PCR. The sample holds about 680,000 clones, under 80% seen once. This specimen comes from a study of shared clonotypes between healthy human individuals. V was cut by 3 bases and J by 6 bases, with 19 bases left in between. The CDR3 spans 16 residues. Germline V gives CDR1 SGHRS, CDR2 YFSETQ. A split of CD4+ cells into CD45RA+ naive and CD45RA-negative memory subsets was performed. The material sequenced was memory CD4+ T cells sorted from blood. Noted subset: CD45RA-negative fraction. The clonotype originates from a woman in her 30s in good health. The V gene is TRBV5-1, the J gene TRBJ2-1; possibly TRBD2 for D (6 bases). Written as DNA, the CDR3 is TGCGCCAGCAGCTCTACGGACTATTCAACAACCAATGAGCAGTTCTTC. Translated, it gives CASSSTDYSTTNEQFF.